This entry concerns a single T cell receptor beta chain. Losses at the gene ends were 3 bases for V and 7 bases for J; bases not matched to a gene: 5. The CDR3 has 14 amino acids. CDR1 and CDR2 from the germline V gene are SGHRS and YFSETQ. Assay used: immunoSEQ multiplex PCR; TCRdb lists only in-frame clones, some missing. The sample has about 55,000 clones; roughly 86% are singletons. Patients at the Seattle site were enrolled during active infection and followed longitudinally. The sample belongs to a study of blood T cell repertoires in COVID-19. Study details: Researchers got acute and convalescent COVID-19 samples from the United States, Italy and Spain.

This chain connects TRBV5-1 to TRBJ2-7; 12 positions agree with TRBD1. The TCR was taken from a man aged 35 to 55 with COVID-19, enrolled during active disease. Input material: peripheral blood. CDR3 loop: CASSWGQGAGEQYF. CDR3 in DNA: TGCGCCAGCAGCTGGGGACAGGGGGCTGGAGAGCAGTACTTC.